A selection of T cell receptor beta chains follows, all from one sample in a study of response to subunit inactivated influenza vaccine. TCRdb redid the calling of the RT-PCR reads with MiXCR, one entry per CDR3 protein. The sample records 650,000 to 800,000 distinct CDR3 sequences, around 20% being singletons. The sequencing used PBMCs from blood, collected 5 days after vaccination. These receptors all come from a man aged 45-60 years who received an inactivated influenza vaccine. The CDR3 runs from the conserved cysteine through the conserved F or W. D genes are given only for firm matches. Expanded clones are given a class, and other clones once, few, many or no size at all.

d_call	clone_size	v_call	j_call	cdr3_nt	cdr3_aa
NA	few	TRBV14	TRBJ1-2	TGTGCCAGCAGCCGACCGCAGAACTATGGCTACACCTTC	CASSRPQNYGYTF
NA	NA	TRBV5-1	TRBJ2-7	TGCGCCAGCGGTCAGCAGGGGGGATACGAGCAGTACTTC	CASGQQGGYEQYF
NA	few	TRBV5-1	TRBJ1-2	TGCGCCAGCAGCTCCGAGGGGGTCTATGGCTACACCTTC	CASSSEGVYGYTF
NA	few	TRBV4-3	TRBJ1-2	TGCGCCAGCAGCTTAAGTACAGGTGGGGTAAGGGGCTACACCTTC	CASSLSTGGVRGYTF
NA	few	TRBV6-5	TRBJ1-6	TGTGCCAGCAGTTACGCAGGACGGCGGTATAATTCACCCCTCCACTTT	CASSYAGRRYNSPLHF
NA	many	TRBV9	TRBJ2-3	TGTGCCAGCAGCGTAGGGTTAGGGGATACGCAGTATTTT	CASSVGLGDTQYF
NA	NA	TRBV27	TRBJ2-5	TGTGCCAGCAGTGATCTGGGATTGGGGCAAGAGACCCAGTACTTC	CASSDLGLGQETQYF
NA	few	TRBV11-2	TRBJ2-7	TGTGCCAGCAGCTTGAGCAGCCGACCCTACGAGCAGTACTTC	CASSLSSRPYEQYF
NA	NA	TRBV6-2/TRBV6-3	TRBJ2-3	TGTGCCAGCAACCGGAGGAGTGGGTGGGGAGATACGCAGTATTTT	CASNRRSGWGDTQYF
TRBD2	NA	TRBV7-2	TRBJ2-3	TGTGCCAGCAGCTCTACTAGCGGGGGCGGGGATACGCAGTATTTT	CASSSTSGGGDTQYF
NA	NA	TRBV4-3	TRBJ2-7	TGCGCCAGCAGCCACCTGACAGCCAGTCGCGAGCAGTACTTC	CASSHLTASREQYF
NA	NA	TRBV5-1	TRBJ1-3	TGCGCCAGCAGCTCCCTTGATTCTGGAAACACCATATATTTT	CASSSLDSGNTIYF
TRBD1	few	TRBV28	TRBJ1-4	TGTGCCAGCAGTCGGACAGGGGCGTCAACTAATGAAAAACTGTTTTTT	CASSRTGASTNEKLFF
TRBD1	NA	TRBV24-1	TRBJ2-6	TGTGCCACCAGTGACCGCGGACAGGGCTTTTCTGGGGCCAACGTCCTGACTTTC	CATSDRGQGFSGANVLTF
NA	few	TRBV5-5	TRBJ2-7	TGTGCCAGCAGCTTGGTGGCGAGGGGAGGTTACGAGCAGTACTTC	CASSLVARGGYEQYF
TRBD2	NA	TRBV28	TRBJ2-3	TGTGCCAGCAGCCGGAGCGGGAGGGGCACAGATACGCAGTATTTT	CASSRSGRGTDTQYF
NA	few	TRBV11-1	TRBJ2-7	TGTGCCAGCAGCGTTTCTATAGGGAGTTCTTCCTACGAGCAGTACTTC	CASSVSIGSSSYEQYF
TRBD1	NA	TRBV7-2	TRBJ1-5	TGTGCCAGCAGCTCGCGGACAGGGAAGGGGGATCAGCCCCAGCATTTT	CASSSRTGKGDQPQHF
NA	NA	TRBV20-1	TRBJ2-7	TGCAGTGCGACCGGGCCCCAGGAATACGAGCAGTACTTC	CSATGPQEYEQYF
NA	NA	TRBV6-2/TRBV6-3	TRBJ2-1	TGTGCCAGCAGTTATTTTGCGGGCCCGCTCGGGGATGAGCAGTTCTTC	CASSYFAGPLGDEQFF
NA	few	TRBV20-1	TRBJ2-7	TGCAGTGCGCAAGGGCTAGCGAGTCCCTACGAGCAGTACTTC	CSAQGLASPYEQYF
TRBD1	NA	TRBV6-1	TRBJ2-3	TGTGCCAGCGGCGTACGGACACCAACAGGGGTCAGCACAGATACGCAGTATTTT	CASGVRTPTGVSTDTQYF
NA	many	TRBV28	TRBJ2-1	TGTGCCAGCAGTCTGGAGGGTTTGAATGAGCAGTTCTTC	CASSLEGLNEQFF
TRBD1	NA	TRBV12-3/TRBV12-4	TRBJ2-5	TGTGCCAGCAGTAACAGGGGTGGAGAGACCCAGTACTTC	CASSNRGGETQYF
TRBD2	NA	TRBV6-2/TRBV6-3	TRBJ2-1	TGTGCCAGCAGCGACGGGGGGGGGCCCTACAATGAGCAGTTCTTC	CASSDGGGPYNEQFF
NA	few	TRBV7-9	TRBJ2-5	TGTGCCAGCAGCTTAGATTGGACAGGCAACAGCGGGGAGACCCAGTACTTC	CASSLDWTGNSGETQYF
TRBD2	NA	TRBV12-3/TRBV12-4	TRBJ2-3	TGTGCCAGCAGTTTTCCGACTAGCGGGAGGGCAGTAGATACGCAGTATTTT	CASSFPTSGRAVDTQYF
TRBD1	many	TRBV24-1	TRBJ2-5	TGTGCCACCAGTGAAACCGGGACAGAAGAGACCCAGTACTTC	CATSETGTEETQYF
NA	few	TRBV7-9	TRBJ2-3	TGTGCCAGCAGCTTAGTCGCCAGAAGCACAGATACGCAGTATTTT	CASSLVARSTDTQYF
NA	many	TRBV20-1	TRBJ2-7	TGCAGTGCTAGAGGTATTGGGGGCCCCTACGAGCAGTACTTC	CSARGIGGPYEQYF
NA	NA	TRBV9	TRBJ2-2	TGTGCCAGCAGCGTAGGAGGGGCCACCGGGGAGCTGTTTTTT	CASSVGGATGELFF
NA	NA	TRBV25-1	TRBJ2-3	TGTGCCAGCAGTGAGGGCGGACGCACAGATACGCAGTATTTT	CASSEGGRTDTQYF
TRBD2	few	TRBV2	TRBJ2-1	TGTGCCAGCACTCCGCCGGGACTAGGGTACAATGAGCAGTTCTTC	CASTPPGLGYNEQFF
NA	few	TRBV7-8	TRBJ2-2	TGTGCCAGCAGCTTCGCAGGGAGCACCGGGGAGCTGTTTTTT	CASSFAGSTGELFF
NA	few	TRBV5-6	TRBJ2-1	TGTGCCAGCAGCCGTGTACGGGGCGGACTTGCGAATGAGCAGTTCTTC	CASSRVRGGLANEQFF
NA	few	TRBV5-5	TRBJ1-2	TGTGCCAGCAGCAACGCGCCGGCAGGCTATGGCTACACCTTC	CASSNAPAGYGYTF
TRBD1	NA	TRBV28	TRBJ1-2	TGTGCCAGCAGTGGCGACAGGGGCTATGGCTACACCTTC	CASSGDRGYGYTF
TRBD2	many	TRBV20-1	TRBJ2-1	TGCAGTGCTAGACAGACTAGCGGGAGGGGCAATGAGCAGTTCTTC	CSARQTSGRGNEQFF
NA	few	TRBV9	TRBJ2-7	TGTGCCAGCAGCCGGAGGCGGGATGGCGCCTACGAGCAGTACTTC	CASSRRRDGAYEQYF
NA	NA	TRBV20-1	TRBJ1-6	TGCAGTGCGACAATAGATTCACCCCTCCACTTT	CSATIDSPLHF
NA	few	TRBV6-2/TRBV6-3	TRBJ1-2	TGTGCCAGCAGGCTACGCCTCGAGTTTCGGGGCTACACCTTC	CASRLRLEFRGYTF
TRBD1	NA	TRBV6-2/TRBV6-3	TRBJ2-2	TGTGCCAGCAGCAGCGACAGGGAAAGCCTCACCGGGGAGCTGTTTTTT	CASSSDRESLTGELFF
NA	few	TRBV7-9	TRBJ2-7	TGTGCCGGGGGAGCGGGTAACTCCTACGAGCAGTACTTC	CAGGAGNSYEQYF
NA	many	TRBV7-2	TRBJ2-5	TGTGCCAGCAGCCCGTTCCGCGTAATGGCAGGGGAAGAGACCCAGTACTTC	CASSPFRVMAGEETQYF
NA	NA	TRBV3-1	TRBJ2-1	TGTGCCAGCAGCCCTGGCGGCTATTCCTACAATGAGCAGTTCTTC	CASSPGGYSYNEQFF